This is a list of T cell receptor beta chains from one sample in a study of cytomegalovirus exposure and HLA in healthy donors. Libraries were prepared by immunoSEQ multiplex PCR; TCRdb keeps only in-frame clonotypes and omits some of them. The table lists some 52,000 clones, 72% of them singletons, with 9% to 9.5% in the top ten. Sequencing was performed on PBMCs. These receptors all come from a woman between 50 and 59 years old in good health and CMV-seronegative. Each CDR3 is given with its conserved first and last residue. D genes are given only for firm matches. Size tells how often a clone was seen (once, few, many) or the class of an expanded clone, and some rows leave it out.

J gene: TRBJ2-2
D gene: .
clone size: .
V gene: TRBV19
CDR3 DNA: TGTGCCAGTAGTGCAACCGGGACTGGTAACACCGGGGAGCTGTTTTTT
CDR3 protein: CASSATGTGNTGELFF

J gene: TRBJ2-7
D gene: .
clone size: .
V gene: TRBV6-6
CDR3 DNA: TGTGCCAGCAGGACGCAGGGCTCCTACGAGCAGTACTTC
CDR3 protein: CASRTQGSYEQYF

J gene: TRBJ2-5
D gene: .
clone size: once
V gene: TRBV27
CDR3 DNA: TGTGCCAGCAGTTTAACCCGACAGAAAGAGACCCAGTACTTC
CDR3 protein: CASSLTRQKETQYF

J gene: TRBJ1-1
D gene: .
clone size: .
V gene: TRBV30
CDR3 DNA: TGTGCCTGGAATTACAATCTGGGGGGAAGGATGAACACTGAAGCTTTCTTT
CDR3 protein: CAWNYNLGGRMNTEAFF

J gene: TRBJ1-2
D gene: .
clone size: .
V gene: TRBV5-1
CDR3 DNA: TGCGCCAGCAGCTTGGCCGGTAGGGGAAACTATGGCTACACCTTC
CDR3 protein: CASSLAGRGNYGYTF

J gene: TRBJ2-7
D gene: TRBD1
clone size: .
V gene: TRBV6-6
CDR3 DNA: TGTGCCAGCAGCTCAGGGACAGGGATATACGAGCAGTACTTC
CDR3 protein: CASSSGTGIYEQYF

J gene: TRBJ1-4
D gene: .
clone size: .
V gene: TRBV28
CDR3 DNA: TGTGCCAGCAGTTTACCACAGGGCAACGAAAAACTGTTTTTT
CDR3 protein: CASSLPQGNEKLFF

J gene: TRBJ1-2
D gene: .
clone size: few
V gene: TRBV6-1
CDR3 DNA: TGTGCCAGCCGCTTATGGGGCGAGAACTATGGCTACACCTTC
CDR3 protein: CASRLWGENYGYTF

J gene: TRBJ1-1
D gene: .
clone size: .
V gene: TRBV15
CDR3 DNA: TGTGCCACCAGCAGAGATCGGAACCGGGGAGCTTTCTTT
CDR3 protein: CATSRDRNRGAFF

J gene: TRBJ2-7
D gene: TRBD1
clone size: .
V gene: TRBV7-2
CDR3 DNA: TGTGCCAGCAGCCGGGGACAGGGCCGTGAGCAGTACTTC
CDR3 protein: CASSRGQGREQYF

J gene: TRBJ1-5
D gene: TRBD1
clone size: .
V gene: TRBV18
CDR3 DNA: TGTGCCAGCTCTACAGGGGATAGCAATCAGCCCCAGCATTTT
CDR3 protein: CASSTGDSNQPQHF

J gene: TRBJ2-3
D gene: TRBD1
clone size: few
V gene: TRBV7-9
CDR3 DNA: TGTGCCAGCAGCTCGACAGGGAGTGGGACAGATACGCAGTATTTT
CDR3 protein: CASSSTGSGTDTQYF

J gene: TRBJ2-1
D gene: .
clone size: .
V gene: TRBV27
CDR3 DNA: TGTGCCAGCAGTATATCTGGAGCTCACCGTGAGCAGTTCTTC
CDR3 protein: CASSISGAHREQFF

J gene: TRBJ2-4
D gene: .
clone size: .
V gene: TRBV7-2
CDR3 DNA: TGTGCCAGCAGCCCCTGGGCGATATACGAAAACATTCAGTACTTC
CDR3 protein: CASSPWAIYENIQYF

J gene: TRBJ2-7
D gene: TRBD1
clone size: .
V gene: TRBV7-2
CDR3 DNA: TGTGCCAGCAGTCCCCAGACAGGGTCATTAAACTACGAGCAGTACTTC
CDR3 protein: CASSPQTGSLNYEQYF

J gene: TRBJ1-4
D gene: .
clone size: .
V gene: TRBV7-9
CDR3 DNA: TGTGCCAGCAGCATTAGTGGGACGCGGGGTGAAAAACTGTTTTTT
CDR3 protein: CASSISGTRGEKLFF

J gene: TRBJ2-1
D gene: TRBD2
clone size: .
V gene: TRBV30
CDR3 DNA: TGTGCCTGGACTAGGACTAGCAGATATGAGCAGTTCTTC
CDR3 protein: CAWTRTSRYEQFF

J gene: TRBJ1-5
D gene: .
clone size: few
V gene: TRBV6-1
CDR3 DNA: TGTGCCAGCAGTGCCTACCCAGGGGTAGGACAGCCCCAGCATTTT
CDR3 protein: CASSAYPGVGQPQHF

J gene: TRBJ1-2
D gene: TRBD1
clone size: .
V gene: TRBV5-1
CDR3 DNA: TGCGCCAGCAGCTGGGGGGACAGAGCTAACTATGGCTACACCTTC
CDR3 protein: CASSWGDRANYGYTF

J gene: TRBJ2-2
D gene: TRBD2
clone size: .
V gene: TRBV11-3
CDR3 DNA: TGTGCCAGCAGTCAGGGGACTAGCTACACCGGGGAGCTGTTTTTT
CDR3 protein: CASSQGTSYTGELFF

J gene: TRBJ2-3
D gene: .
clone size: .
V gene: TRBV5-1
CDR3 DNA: TGCGCCAGCAGGCCAGGCACAGATACGCAGTATTTT
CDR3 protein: CASRPGTDTQYF

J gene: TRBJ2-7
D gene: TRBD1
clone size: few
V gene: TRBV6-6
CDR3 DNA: TGTGCCAGCACCACGGGACAGACCTACGAGCAGTACTTC
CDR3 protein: CASTTGQTYEQYF

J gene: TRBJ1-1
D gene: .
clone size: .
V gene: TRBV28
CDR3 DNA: TGTGCCAGCACGACGGGACAGAACACTGAAGCTTTCTTT
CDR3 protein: CASTTGQNTEAFF

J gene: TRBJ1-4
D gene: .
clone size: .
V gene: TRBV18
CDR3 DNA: TGTGCCAGCTCACCCAGGATAGCAACTAATGAAAAACTGTTTTTT
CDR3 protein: CASSPRIATNEKLFF

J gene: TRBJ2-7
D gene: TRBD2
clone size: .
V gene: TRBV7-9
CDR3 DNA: TGTGCCAGCAGCTCCAAACTAGCGGGAGAATACGAGCAGTACTTC
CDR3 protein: CASSSKLAGEYEQYF

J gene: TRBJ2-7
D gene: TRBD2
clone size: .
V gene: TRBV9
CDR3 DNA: TGTGCCAGCAGCGTAGGACTAGCTCCCTACGAGCAGTACTTC
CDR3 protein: CASSVGLAPYEQYF

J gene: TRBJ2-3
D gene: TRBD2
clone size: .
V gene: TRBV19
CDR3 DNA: TGTGCCAGTAGCCTCACTAGCGGCTCTAGCACAGATACGCAGTATTTT
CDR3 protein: CASSLTSGSSTDTQYF

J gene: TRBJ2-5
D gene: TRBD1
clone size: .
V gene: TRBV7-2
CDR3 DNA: TGTGCCAGCAGCTTATGGACAGGCCTTGGAGAGACCCAGTACTTC
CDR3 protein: CASSLWTGLGETQYF

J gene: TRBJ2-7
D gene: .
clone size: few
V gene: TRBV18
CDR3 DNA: TGTGCCAGCTCTCCCACAGGGTTCGAGCAGTACTTC
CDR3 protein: CASSPTGFEQYF

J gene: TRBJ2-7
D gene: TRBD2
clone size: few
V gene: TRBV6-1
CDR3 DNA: TGTGCCAGCAGTGACGGACTAGCGGGGGGCTACGAGCAGTACTTC
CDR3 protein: CASSDGLAGGYEQYF

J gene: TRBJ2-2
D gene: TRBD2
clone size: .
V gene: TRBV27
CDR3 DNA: TGTGCCAGCAGTTTATTCCCCGGGAGGCCCTTGAACACCGGGGAGCTGTTTTTT
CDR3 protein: CASSLFPGRPLNTGELFF

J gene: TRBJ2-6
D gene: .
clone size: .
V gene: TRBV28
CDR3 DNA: TGTGCCAGCAGTCCCCAGGGGACTGGGGCCAACGTCCTGACTTTC
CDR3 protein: CASSPQGTGANVLTF

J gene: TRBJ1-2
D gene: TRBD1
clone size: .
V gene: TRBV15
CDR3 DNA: TGTGCCACCAGCGCCCCCCCTACAGGGGACTATGGCTACACCTTC
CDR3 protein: CATSAPPTGDYGYTF

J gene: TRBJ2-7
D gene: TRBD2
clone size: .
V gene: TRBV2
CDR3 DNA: TGTGCCAGCGGTGGGTCGGGGGGAAAGGACGAGCAGTACTTC
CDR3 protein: CASGGSGGKDEQYF

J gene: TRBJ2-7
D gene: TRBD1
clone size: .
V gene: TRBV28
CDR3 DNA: TGTGCCAGCAGTTTAGGGGACAGGGAGATCTACGAGCAGTACTTC
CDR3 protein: CASSLGDREIYEQYF

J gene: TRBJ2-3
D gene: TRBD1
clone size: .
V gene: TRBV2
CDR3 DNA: TGTGCCAGCAGTTATGGGACAGGGGCTCTTACGCAGTATTTT
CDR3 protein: CASSYGTGALTQYF

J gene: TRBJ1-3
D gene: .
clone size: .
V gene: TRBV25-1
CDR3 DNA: TGTGCCAGCAGTACAGGGTCTGGAAACACCATATATTTT
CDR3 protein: CASSTGSGNTIYF

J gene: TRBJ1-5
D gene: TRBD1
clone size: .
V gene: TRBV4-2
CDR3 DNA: TGTGCCAGCAGCCAAGAGTGGGGACAGAATCAGCCCCAGCATTTT
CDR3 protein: CASSQEWGQNQPQHF

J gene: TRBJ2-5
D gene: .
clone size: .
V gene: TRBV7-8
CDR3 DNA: TGTGCCAGCAGCAGGAGGTTTGAGACCCAGTACTTC
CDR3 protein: CASSRRFETQYF

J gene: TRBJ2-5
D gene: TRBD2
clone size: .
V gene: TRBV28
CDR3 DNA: TGTGCCAGCAGTCCGGCCGGACTAGCGGGAGCAGGAGAGACCCAGTACTTC
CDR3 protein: CASSPAGLAGAGETQYF

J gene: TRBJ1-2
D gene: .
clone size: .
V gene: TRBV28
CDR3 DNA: TGTGCCAGCAGTGTGGAGGGAGAGAACTATGGCTACACCTTC
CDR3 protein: CASSVEGENYGYTF

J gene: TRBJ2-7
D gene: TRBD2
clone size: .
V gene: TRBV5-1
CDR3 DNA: TGCGCCAGCAGCGGGGGGACTAGCGGTAATTACGAGCAGTACTTC
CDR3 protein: CASSGGTSGNYEQYF

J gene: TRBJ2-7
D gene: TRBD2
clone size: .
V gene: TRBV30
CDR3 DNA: TGTGCCTGGGGGGGTGTGTCTAGCGGACGCTACGAGCAGTACTTC
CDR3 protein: CAWGGVSSGRYEQYF

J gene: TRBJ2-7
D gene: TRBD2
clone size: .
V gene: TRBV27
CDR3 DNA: TGTGCCAGCGGCTCCCGGGGGGTCCTCTCCTACGAGCAGTACTTC
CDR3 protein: CASGSRGVLSYEQYF

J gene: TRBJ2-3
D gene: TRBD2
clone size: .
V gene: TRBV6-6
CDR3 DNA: TGTGCCACTTCACGACTAGCCCAAACGCAGTATTTT
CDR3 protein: CATSRLAQTQYF